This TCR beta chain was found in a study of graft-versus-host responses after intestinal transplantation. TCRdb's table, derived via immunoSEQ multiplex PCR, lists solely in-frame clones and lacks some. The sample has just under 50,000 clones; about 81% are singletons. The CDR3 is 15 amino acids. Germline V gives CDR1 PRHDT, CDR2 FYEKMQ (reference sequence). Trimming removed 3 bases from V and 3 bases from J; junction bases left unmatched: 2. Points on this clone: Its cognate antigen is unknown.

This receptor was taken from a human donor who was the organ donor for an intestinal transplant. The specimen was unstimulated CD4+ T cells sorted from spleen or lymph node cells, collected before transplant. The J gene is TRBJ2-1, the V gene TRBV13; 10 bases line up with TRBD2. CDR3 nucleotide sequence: TGTGCCAGCAGCTTCGGGACTAGCGTCTACAATGAGCAGTTCTTC. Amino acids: CASSFGTSVYNEQFF.